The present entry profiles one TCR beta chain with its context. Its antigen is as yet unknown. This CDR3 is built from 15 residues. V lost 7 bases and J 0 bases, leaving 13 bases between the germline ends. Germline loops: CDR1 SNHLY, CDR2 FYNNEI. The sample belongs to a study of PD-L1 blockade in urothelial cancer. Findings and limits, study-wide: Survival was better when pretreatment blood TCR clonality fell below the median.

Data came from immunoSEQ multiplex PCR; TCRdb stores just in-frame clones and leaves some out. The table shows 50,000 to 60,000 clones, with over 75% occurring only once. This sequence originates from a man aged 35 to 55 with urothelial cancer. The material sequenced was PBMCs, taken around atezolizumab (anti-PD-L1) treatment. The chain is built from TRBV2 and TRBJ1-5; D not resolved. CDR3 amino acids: CASKSTSDSNQPQHF. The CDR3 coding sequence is TGTGCCAGCAAGTCAACCTCAGATAGCAATCAGCCCCAGCATTTT.